This T cell receptor (beta chain) was found in a study of CD8+ T cells in alopecia areata. Germline V CDR1 and CDR2: SQVTM, ANQGSEA. The CDR3 is 15 amino acids. With 3 bases removed from V and 5 bases from J, the gap between germline ends came to 17 bases. Extracted RNA was reverse transcribed into cDNA, the sequencing template. The repertoire was sequenced with immunoSEQ multiplex PCR; TCRdb's copy has only in-frame clones and lacks some. The table records about 64,000 clones, roughly two fifths of them present only once. The sequencing input was NKG2D-low CD8+ T cells sorted from blood. This chain joins TRBV29-1 and TRBJ2-1; D may be TRBD1 (6 bases). This TCR derives from a human donor with alopecia areata. DNA for the CDR3: TGCAGCGTTGACCCATCCCCGGGACAAAACAATGAGCAGTTCTTC. The encoded protein is CSVDPSPGQNNEQFF.